This T cell receptor beta chain comes out of a study of T cells after yellow fever vaccination. Broader study findings: The bulk population could contribute abundant contaminating clonotypes to FACS-sorted repertoires. The study re-detected most primary-vaccination clones after the booster (roughly 95% CD4, 88% CD8).

Worth noting for this clonotype: Antigen unknown.

They built TCR cDNA with 5'RACE template switching, a step that put in a universal primer site and UMIs. MiXCR was run by TCRdb on the 5' RACE reads, yielding one entry per CDR3 protein. Of approximately 250,000 distinct CDR3 sequences in the sample, about 5.2% were seen once. The V gene end was trimmed by 6 bases and the J gene end by 6 bases; junction bases not matched to a gene: 6. The CDR3 consists of 14 residues. Per germline, CDR1 ENHRY and CDR2 SYGVKD. The sequence was collected from a man aged 18-30 years who received the YFV17D yellow fever vaccine. This sequence joins TRBV10-3 and TRBJ1-4, with 8 bases identical to TRBD1. The sample in question was CD4+ T cells sorted from PBMCs, obtained on the day of the yellow fever booster vaccination. The CDR3 spells CAISRDRKDEKLFF. In DNA form, the CDR3 reads TGTGCCATCAGCCGGGACAGGAAAGATGAAAAACTGTTTTTT.